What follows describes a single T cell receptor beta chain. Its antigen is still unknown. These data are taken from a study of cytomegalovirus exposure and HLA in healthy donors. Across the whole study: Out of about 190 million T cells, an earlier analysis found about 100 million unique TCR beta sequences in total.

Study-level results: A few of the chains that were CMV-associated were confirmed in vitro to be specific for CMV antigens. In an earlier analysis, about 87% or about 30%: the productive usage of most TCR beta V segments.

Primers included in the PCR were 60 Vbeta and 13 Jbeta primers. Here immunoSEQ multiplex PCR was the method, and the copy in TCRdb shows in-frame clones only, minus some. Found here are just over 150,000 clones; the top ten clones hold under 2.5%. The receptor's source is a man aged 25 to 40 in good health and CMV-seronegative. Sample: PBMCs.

CDR3 amino acids: CASRGGQAYNEQFF. The CDR3 DNA reads TGCGCCAGCCGCGGAGGACAGGCGTACAATGAGCAGTTCTTC. The chain is built from TRBV5-1 and TRBJ2-1; 7 nucleotides line up with TRBD1. The CDR3 sequence is 14 residues long. The germline V gene has CDR1 SGHRS and CDR2 YFSETQ. After removal of 7 bases from V and 4 bases from J, the junction contained 8 bases not matched to a gene.